This T cell receptor (beta chain) was sequenced during a study of vaccination effects on CD4 cells after COVID-19. The table came from immunoSEQ multiplex PCR; TCRdb's copy has only in-frame clones and leaves some out. This table has about 38,000 clones, approximately 82% appearing once. Antigen-specific CD4+ T cells were expanded (with viral peptide pools) by the ViraFEST assay ahead of sequencing. After less than 11 days in culture, the CD4+ T cells were isolated. The cohort was immunized with two doses of either the BNT162b2 or mRNA-1273 vaccine. Broader study findings: Late in the post-vaccination period, infection-induced and vaccine-induced clones underwent marked clonal contraction.

Remarks on this clone: What it recognizes is unknown.

Trimming stripped 2 bases from V and 2 bases from J, with 12 bases between. CDR3 length: 15 amino acids. The germline V gene encodes CDR1 MNHNS and CDR2 SASEGT. This clonotype was sampled from a human donor who received a COVID-19 vaccine. Some clones in this sample may be carry-over from other donors' samples. The chain uses TRBV6-1 and TRBJ1-1; tentatively, D is TRBD1 (5 bases). Sequencing used CD4+ T cells from PBMCs cultured with HCoV-NL63 spike peptides, obtained after COVID-19 vaccination. The CDR3 DNA is TGTGCCAGCAGTGAAATGGGGGAGGGCAACACTGAAGCTTTCTTT. This codes for CASSEMGEGNTEAFF.